A selection of T cell receptor beta chains follows, all from one sample in a study of blood T cell repertoires in COVID-19. Here immunoSEQ multiplex PCR was the method, and the copy in TCRdb shows in-frame clones only, minus some. The table includes more than 130,000 clones, roughly 90% detected once. The sequenced sample was peripheral blood. The source of these receptors is a man aged 45-65 years with active or convalescent COVID-19. Each CDR3 is given with its conserved first and last residue. The D gene is left open where the match is weak. The size field is filled for only some rows; it gives once, few, many or a size class.

V gene	J gene	clone size	D gene	CDR3 length	CDR3 DNA	CDR3 protein
TRBV6-4	TRBJ2-1	few	TRBD2	13	TGTGCCAGCAGTGGCGGGAGCCACAATGAGCAGTTCTTC	CASSGGSHNEQFF
TRBV5-1	TRBJ2-4	-	TRBD1	18	TGCGCCAGCAGCTTGCACCACAGGGGGAATGAGGACAAAAACATTCAGTACTTC	CASSLHHRGNEDKNIQYF
TRBV24-1	TRBJ2-3	-	TRBD1	19	TGTGCCACCAGTGACCATGCGGACAGGGGAGAGGTAGGTACAGATACGCAGTATTTT	CATSDHADRGEVGTDTQYF
TRBV20-1	TRBJ2-3	-	TRBD2	11	TGCAGTGCTGGGCCGGGACTAAGGCGGTATTTT	CSAGPGLRRYF
TRBV5-6	TRBJ2-7	-	-	14	TGTGCCAGCAGCCGACGGCACCCCGGCGGCGAGCAGTACTTC	CASSRRHPGGEQYF
TRBV9	TRBJ1-2	-	-	14	TGTGCCAGCAGCGTAGGTCGGAGAGGCTATGGCTACACCTTC	CASSVGRRGYGYTF
TRBV7-9	TRBJ2-7	-	TRBD1	14	TGTGCCAGCAGCTTGACAGGGGGCAACTACGAGCAGTACTTC	CASSLTGGNYEQYF
TRBV4-2	TRBJ2-1	-	-	16	TGTGCCAGCAGCCATGTCCTCTCCGAAGCCCCCAATGAGCAGTTCTTC	CASSHVLSEAPNEQFF
TRBV18	TRBJ1-4	-	TRBD1	15	TGTGCCAGCTCACCGAATGGACAGGGGATTGGAAAACTGTTTTTT	CASSPNGQGIGKLFF
TRBV7-2	TRBJ2-4	-	-	17	TGTGCCAGCAGCCGGGACTCCTCGGGGGTCTCCAAAAACATTCAGTACTTC	CASSRDSSGVSKNIQYF
TRBV28	TRBJ1-2	-	-	12	TGTGCCAGTAGGGGGACTAACTATGGCTACACCTTC	CASRGTNYGYTF
TRBV5-4	TRBJ2-7	-	TRBD2	14	TGTGCCAGCAGCCCTACCCCGCGGGAGTACGAGCAGTACTTC	CASSPTPREYEQYF
TRBV19	TRBJ2-5	-	TRBD1	14	TGTGCCAGTAGTATTGGGGACAGCGAAGAGACCCAGTACTTC	CASSIGDSEETQYF
TRBV3-1/TRBV3-2	TRBJ1-4	-	TRBD1	14	TGTGCCAGCAGCCGGACAGGGGGCAATGAAAAACTGTTTTTT	CASSRTGGNEKLFF
TRBV6-1	TRBJ2-7	-	-	11	TGTGCCAGCAGTGACCAGTACGAGCAGTACTTC	CASSDQYEQYF
TRBV28	TRBJ1-2	few	TRBD1	14	TGTGCCAGCAGTGGTGGACAGGGGTTCTATGGCTACACCTTC	CASSGGQGFYGYTF
TRBV19	TRBJ2-1	-	TRBD1	12	TGTGCCAGTAGTAGCCTTACAGGGGGCCTGTTCTTC	CASSSLTGGLFF
TRBV6-2/TRBV6-3	TRBJ1-1	-	TRBD1	11	TGTGCCAGCAGCTGGACAGGTGAAGCTTTCTTT	CASSWTGEAFF
TRBV5-1	TRBJ2-7	-	TRBD1	11	TGCGCCAGCAGCTCGGGACAGGGCCAGTACTTC	CASSSGQGQYF
TRBV28	TRBJ1-1	-	-	16	TGTGCCAGCAGTTTATTTTCCGGGGGGGGTAGCACTGAAGCTTTCTTT	CASSLFSGGGSTEAFF
TRBV3-1/TRBV3-2	TRBJ1-2	-	-	14	TGTGCCAGCAGTTTCGGAGGGGCTAACTATGGCTACACCTTC	CASSFGGANYGYTF
TRBV19	TRBJ1-3	-	TRBD1	15	TGTGCCAGTAGTATTAGGGGGCGCGACGGAAACACCATATATTTT	CASSIRGRDGNTIYF
TRBV10-2	TRBJ2-1	-	-	15	TGCGCCAGCAGCCGCGAACAGCCCGAACGGGGGGAGCAGTTCTTC	CASSREQPERGEQFF
TRBV19	TRBJ1-4	-	TRBD1	15	TGTGCCAGCCGGGACAGGGGAGATTGGCATGAAAAACTGTTTTTT	CASRDRGDWHEKLFF
TRBV11-3	TRBJ2-7	-	-	14	TGTGCCAGCAGCCCCGGGACTCCTAACTACGAGCAGTACTTC	CASSPGTPNYEQYF
TRBV28	TRBJ2-1	-	TRBD2	19	TGTGCCAGCAGTTTATTATCGACTAGCGGGAGTGGGGTCTACAATGAGCAGTTCTTC	CASSLLSTSGSGVYNEQFF
TRBV5-1	TRBJ2-5	-	-	15	TGCGCCAGCAGCTTGGCAGGGCCCCTGGGGGAGACCCAGTACTTC	CASSLAGPLGETQYF
TRBV6-5	TRBJ1-4	once	TRBD1	14	TGTGCCAGCAGTTACGACAGGGTGGATGAAAAACTGTTTTTT	CASSYDRVDEKLFF
TRBV20-1	TRBJ2-2	-	TRBD1	15	TGCAGTGCTAGTGAGGACAGGGATGTTACCGGGGAGCTGTTTTTT	CSASEDRDVTGELFF
TRBV19	TRBJ2-2	-	TRBD2	16	TGTGCCAGTAGTATGTGGCTAGCGGAGAACACCGGGGAGCTGTTTTTT	CASSMWLAENTGELFF
TRBV6-6	TRBJ1-5	-	TRBD1	13	TGTGCCAGCAGGTTGACAGGGAATCAGCCCCAGCATTTT	CASRLTGNQPQHF
TRBV28	TRBJ2-7	-	-	15	TGTGCCAGCACCGAAGCGGCCGGGACTGTCCTTCGGCAGTACTTC	CASTEAAGTVLRQYF
TRBV11-2	TRBJ2-2	-	-	15	TGTGCCAGCATCACCTCGACAGGGAACACCGGGGAGCTGTTTTTT	CASITSTGNTGELFF
TRBV9	TRBJ2-1	-	TRBD2	16	TGTGCCAGCAGCTTCCGACTAGCGGGAGGTTCCAATGAGCAGTTCTTC	CASSFRLAGGSNEQFF
TRBV24-1	TRBJ1-5	-	-	13	TGTGCCACCAGTGTCAGGAGCAATCAGCCCCAGCATTTT	CATSVRSNQPQHF
TRBV6-5	TRBJ1-4	-	-	15	TGTGCCAGCACAAGGGCCGGGGGAACTAATGAAAAACTGTTTTTT	CASTRAGGTNEKLFF
TRBV10-2	TRBJ2-2	once	-	12	TGCGCCAGCAGGCCACAGGCCGGGGAGCTGTTTTTT	CASRPQAGELFF